This T cell receptor beta chain was profiled in a study of T cells in Graves' hyperthyroidism and ophthalmopathy (dated by TCRdb to about 2019). Regarding the complete study: Peripheral blood was sampled at the time of initial diagnosis, prior to any treatment. TCR V-J signatures able to tell the groups apart were searched for in a discovery cohort of 95 to 100 patients, of whom under 45 had Graves' ophthalmopathy and more than 55 had stable Graves' hyperthyroidism. Prospective prediction of ophthalmopathy was tested in an independent validation cohort consisting of under 20 hyperthyroidism patients and 15 to 17 patients who later progressed to ophthalmopathy. The 100 discovery patients were randomly split 7:3 into training and test sets. After sampling, hyperthyroidism patients received methimazole starting at 30 mg daily, and ophthalmopathy patients received high-dose intravenous methylprednisolone. Thyroid tissue and blood T-cell repertoires from six Graves' hyperthyroidism patients were also compared in the study. According to the paper, TCR Vbeta CDR3 sequencing was carried out on 135 peripheral blood samples, which came from under 50 ophthalmopathy, fewer than 80 hyperthyroidism and roughly 17 progressor patients. Summary of the overall study and its limitations: During validation, the model predicted progression to ophthalmopathy a median of around 7 months ahead of onset, with more than 60% sensitivity and under 85% specificity. Ophthalmopathy was separated from stable hyperthyroidism by a 13 V-J signature model, with approximately 89% sensitivity and about 84% specificity obtained in cross-validation and 80%/75% obtained in testing. Sample size was not statistically predetermined, and blinding of investigators to group allocation was not performed. Blood samples also contained most of the expanded thyroid clonotypes (frequency above 0.001), which suggests that blood repertoires may reflect thyroid immune responses.

TCR beta CDR3 regions were amplified from RNA transcripts. For the first round of RT-PCR on the TCR CDR3, the HTBI primer set was used together with the Qiagen OneStep RT-PCR kit. Libraries were constructed in a second round of multiplex PCR, after which size selection and purification were carried out. Paired-end sequencing of the libraries was performed with 100 bp reads on an Illumina HiSeq2000. Turning to the authors' computational methods: SOAPnuke was used to process the raw data, throwing out any read that contained adapters or uncalled bases, had a mean Phred below 15, or lacked an exact constant-primer or identifier match. High-quality paired reads were merged using COPE v1.2.5, and each unique nucleotide sequence was defined as a clonotype. MiTCR v1.1 was used to align the clonotypes against IMGT TRBV, TRBD and TRBJ reference segments. The analysis was restricted to V-J combinations with a frequency above 0.0001, which together covered 99.2% of the repertoires. A TCS score was defined as the ratio between F50 (clonal expansion) and ExV (chaos), using BLOSUM62-based TCRdist between CDR3 peptides within each V-J. Welch's t-statistics and random forest reduced 500 to 550 V-J features to 13, which were used in a naive Bayes classifier (R e1071). The public reads were run again by TCRdb, first through fastp at Q25 and then through MiXCR, and only productive beta chains were kept. Rows are unified per CDR3 protein, each entry keeping the most common DNA and genes. Here the V and J calls rest on TCRdb's processing, not on the authors' analysis. This sample comprises a few hundred thousand distinct CDR3 sequences, roughly an eighth of them detected only once. The top ten constitute about a third of the sample.

This clonotype showed up many times. Its antigen target is currently unknown. Per-nucleotide qualities are absent, and no much larger clonotype sits a single base away. In the ophthalmopathy patients, disease was moderately to severely active, with a Clinical Activity Score of 3 or more, a NOSPECS grade of 4 or more, and a duration of less than 3 months. Patients with uncontrolled infections, other autoimmune diseases, pregnancy or lactation were excluded. Diagnoses were established on the basis of clinical symptoms, serum thyroxine and TRAb, thyroid ultrasound, and orbital computed tomography. PBMCs were separated from approximately 9.9 ml of fresh peripheral blood using Ficoll-Paque density gradient centrifugation. Trizol reagent was used to extract total RNA, and RNA quality was then checked on an Agilent 2100 Bioanalyzer. The CDR3 starts with the cysteine, ends with the phenylalanine, and has 14 residues. Left in the record is the CDR3 DNA by itself, 42 bases read in frame from the first base. The junction shows trimming of 0 bases on V and 9 bases on J, and the gene matches do not reach 2 bases of it. The germline V gene supplies CDR1 KGHSH and CDR2 LQKENI.

Sequencing was carried out using blood. The chain was built from TRBV18 and TRBJ2-1; TRBD2 fits 10 bases in the junction. The clonotype comes from a middle-aged woman with Graves' ophthalmopathy. The CDR3 has the sequence CASSPPRTSGEQFF. The nucleotide sequence is given as TGTGCCAGCTCACCACCGCGGACTAGCGGTGAGCAGTTCTTC.